This entry lists 23 T cell receptor beta chains sequenced from one sample in a study of blood T cell repertoires in COVID-19. Some clones are missing from TCRdb's copy, which holds only in-frame ones; the method was immunoSEQ multiplex PCR. The data contain under 300,000 clones, around 91% of them seen just once; the ten biggest clones take up 2% to 3%. The sample was PBMCs or T cells enriched from blood (not recorded which). The receptors shown here come from a woman between 18 and 30 years old who had recovered from COVID-19.

This clone was observed a single time. The chain combines TRBV19 with TRBJ1-4, with D tentatively TRBD1 (6 bases). The CDR3 runs 15 residues. Germline CDR1 LNHDA, CDR2 SQIVND (reference sequence). The V end lost 4 bases, the J end lost 4 bases, and 13 bases lay between the germline ends. In DNA, the CDR3 is TGTGCCAGTAGTAACAAGGGACATTTTAATGAAAAACTGTTTTTT. Translating it yields CASSNKGHFNEKLFF.

The J gene is TRBJ2-1, the V gene TRBV6-5; TRBD1 agrees at 9 bases. Germline V gene lookup returns CDR1 MNHEY and CDR2 SVGAGI. The CDR3 extends over 15 amino acids. The ends lost 6 bases at V and 6 bases at J; junction bases unmatched: 9. The CDR3 protein is CASRDRDRVTNEQFF. The CDR3 bases are TGTGCCAGCAGGGACCGGGACAGGGTTACCAATGAGCAGTTCTTC.

This clone was picked up one time. The chain's CDR3 is CASGLDRNYGYTF. The DNA of the CDR3 is TGTGCCAGCGGCCTGGACAGGAACTATGGCTACACCTTC. V gene TRBV27 combines with J gene TRBJ1-2; 7 bases fit TRBD1. The V gene's germline CDR1 is MNHEY and CDR2 SMNVEV (reference sequence). V dropped 8 bases and J dropped 2; count of bases not matched to a gene: 5. This CDR3 region has 13 residues.

The rearrangement links TRBV2 to TRBJ1-5, with 8 bases fitting TRBD1. J lost 5 bases, V lost 7 bases, and 13 bases had no gene match. The germline V gene has CDR1 SNHLY and CDR2 FYNNEI. This CDR3 is built from 16 residues. In DNA, the CDR3 is TGTGCCAGCACCGTCACCCGAGGACAGGGTTATCAGCCCCAGCATTTT. Translating it yields CASTVTRGQGYQPQHF.

This clone has a handful of counts. The rearrangement links TRBV28 to TRBJ1-2; 9 bases map to TRBD1. This CDR3 has 15 amino acids. Germline V CDR1 and CDR2: MDHEN, SYDVKM. V dropped 8 bases and J dropped 4; count of bases not matched to a gene: 11. The chain's CDR3 is CASYRDRVRGYGYTF. The CDR3 DNA is TGTGCCAGCTACCGGGACAGGGTCAGGGGCTATGGCTACACCTTC.

The rearrangement uses TRBV5-5 and TRBJ2-5; 8 nucleotides line up with TRBD1. CDR1 and CDR2 (germline): SGHKS, YYEKEE (reference sequence). This CDR3 comprises 14 residues. The ends lost 4 bases at V and 4 bases at J; junction bases unmatched: 6. The CDR3 DNA follows: TGTGCCAGCAGCACGGACAGGGCCGGAGAGACCCAGTACTTC. Encoded protein: CASSTDRAGETQYF.

The chain recombines TRBV3-1 (or the pseudogene TRBV3-2) with TRBJ2-3, with 11 bases identical to TRBD2. With V trimmed by 2 bases and J by 4 bases, 8 bases remained unmatched. The CDR3 runs 17 residues. In germline, CDR1 is LGHDT, CDR2 YNNKEL (reference sequence). The DNA of the CDR3 is TGTGCCAGCAGCCAATTTTTTAGCGGGGGGGCCGCAGATACGCAGTATTTT. It encodes CASSQFFSGGAADTQYF.

This clone showed up just a few times. This rearrangement joins TRBV7-8 to TRBJ2-2, with TRBD2 matching 8 bases. Unmatched junction bases numbered 4, after V lost 5 bases and J lost 2 bases. Looked up from germline, CDR1 is SGHVS and CDR2 is FQNEAQ. The CDR3 is 15 amino acids. CDR3 bases: TGTGCCAGCAGCCTTACTAGCGGCAACACCGGGGAGCTGTTTTTT. This sequence encodes CASSLTSGNTGELFF.

The chain is built from TRBV19 and TRBJ1-5; 10 nucleotides agree with TRBD1. There are 16 residues in the CDR3. CDR1 and CDR2 (germline): LNHDA, SQIVND (reference sequence). The V segment lost 4 bases and the J segment 5 bases; nucleotides outside the gene matches: 8. CDR3 sequence reads: CASSKEGQGFDQPQHF. The CDR3 bases are TGTGCCAGTAGTAAAGAGGGACAGGGGTTCGATCAGCCCCAGCATTTT. Using reference TRBV19 and TRBJ1-5 for the parts outside the CDR3, the full variable domain is DGGITQSPKYLFRKEGQNVTLSCEQNLNHDAMYWYRQDPGQGLRLIYYSQIVNDFQKGDIAEGYSVSREKKESFPLTVTSAQKNPTAFYLCASSKEGQGFDQPQHFGDGTRLSIL.

The V call is TRBV3-1 (or the pseudogene TRBV3-2), the J call TRBJ2-4; TRBD2 aligns across 11 bases. V lost 0 bases and J lost 1; bases outside the gene matches: 5. This CDR3 is built from 18 residues. The germline V gene has CDR1 LGHDT and CDR2 YNNKEL (reference sequence). The CDR3 reads CASSQDLAGGGAKNIQYF. As DNA, the CDR3 is TGTGCCAGCAGCCAAGACCTAGCGGGGGGTGGGGCCAAAAACATTCAGTACTTC.

The chain has TRBV10-3 and TRBJ1-6; 10 positions agree with TRBD1. Trimming removed 7 bases from V and 4 bases from J; junction bases left unmatched: 4. Germline-derived CDR1 and CDR2 are ENHRY and SYGVKD. The CDR3 has 15 amino acids. The CDR3 spells CAITADRGYNSPLHF. The CDR3 nucleotides are TGTGCCATCACCGCGGACAGGGGGTATAATTCACCCCTCCACTTT.

In this sample, this clone turned up a few times. V usage is TRBV2 and J usage is TRBJ2-1; 9 nucleotides line up with TRBD1. In germline, CDR1 is SNHLY, CDR2 FYNNEI. This CDR3 comprises 14 residues. Germline trimming cut 5 bases from V and 7 bases from J; bases unmatched to any gene: 6. The CDR3 DNA reads as TGTGCCAGCAGTCCGGGACAGGGTGGTAATGAGCAGTTCTTC. Protein product: CASSPGQGGNEQFF. Full variable domain (missing parts from reference TRBV2 and TRBJ2-1): EPEVTQTPSHQVTQMGQEVILRCVPISNHLYFYWYRQILGQKVEFLVSFYNNEISEKSEIFDDQFSVERPDGSNFTLKIRSTKLEDSAMYFCASSPGQGGNEQFFGPGTRLTVL.

The chain has TRBV7-9 and TRBJ2-5, with a weak D call TRBD2 (5 bases). The CDR3 length is 13 residues. Germline assignment: CDR1 SEHNR and CDR2 FQNEAQ (reference sequence). Trimming took 1 base from V and 3 from J, leaving 6 bases between them. The CDR3 region has the DNA TGTGCCAGCAGCTTAGACGGGAAAGAGACCCAGTACTTC. Encoded protein: CASSLDGKETQYF.

The chain is built from TRBV12-5 and TRBJ1-1; D call uncertain. The CDR3 runs to 13 residues. Germline-derived CDR1 and CDR2 are LGHNT and FRNRAP. Trimming cost V 1 base and J 4 bases, with 7 bases left between them. CDR3 in amino acids: CASGLEAGTEAFF. CDR3 DNA sequence: TGTGCTAGTGGTTTGGAGGCGGGCACTGAAGCTTTCTTT.

This chain links TRBV28 with TRBJ2-6, with D perhaps TRBD2 (5 bases). CDR3 length equals 18 residues. Germline values: CDR1 MDHEN, CDR2 SYDVKM. V lost 2 bases and J lost 2, with 16 bases in between. CDR3 sequence reads: CASSLLAGLGAGANVLTF. For the CDR3, the DNA is TGTGCCAGCAGTTTACTCGCGGGCCTGGGAGCTGGGGCCAACGTCCTGACTTTC.

The chain has TRBV10-2 and TRBJ2-1, with TRBD2 matching over 8 bases. V shed 5 bases, J shed 10 bases, and the junction held 7 bases outside the gene matches. Germline lookup yields CDR1 WSHSY and CDR2 SAAADI. The CDR3 is 13 amino acids. The CDR3 reads CASSSGGGWEQFF. CDR3 in DNA: TGCGCCAGCAGTTCCGGGGGGGGCTGGGAGCAGTTCTTC.

V and J are TRBV6-5 and TRBJ1-3; D gene uncertain. This CDR3 has 15 residues. Germline V CDR1 and CDR2: MNHEY, SVGAGI. V lost 10 bases, J lost 0 bases, and 16 bases lay in between. In DNA, the CDR3 is TGTGCCATAAACTATAATAGCCGCTCTGGAAACACCATATATTTT. It yields the protein CAINYNSRSGNTIYF.

This rearrangement joins TRBV5-6 to TRBJ2-3, with 13 bases aligning to TRBD2. There are 14 residues in the CDR3. After removal of 4 bases from V and 8 bases from J, the junction contained 4 bases not matched to a gene. Germline assignment: CDR1 SGHDT and CDR2 YYEEEE. The CDR3 region is CASSPGTSGTTQYF. The CDR3 nucleotides read TGTGCCAGCAGCCCGGGGACTAGCGGGACTACGCAGTATTTT.

This clone was picked up many times. The rearrangement uses TRBV4-2 and TRBJ2-2; 9 bases fit TRBD1. The CDR3 runs 15 residues. V dropped 5 bases and J dropped 3; count of bases not matched to a gene: 4. Germline V gives CDR1 LGHNA, CDR2 YNFKEQ. As DNA, the CDR3 is TGTGCCAGCAGCGCGGGACAGGGTGACACCGGGGAGCTGTTTTTT. It is translated as CASSAGQGDTGELFF.

In this sample, this clone turned up once. J is TRBJ2-5 and V is TRBV10-3; 7 positions match TRBD2. The CDR3 has 13 residues. The ends lost 2 bases at V and 3 bases at J; junction bases unmatched: 0. The germline gives CDR1 ENHRY, CDR2 SYGVKD. The CDR3 spells CAISERGEETQYF. Written as DNA, the CDR3 is TGTGCCATCAGTGAGCGGGGGGAAGAGACCCAGTACTTC.

The chain uses TRBV4-1 and TRBJ2-3, with D maybe TRBD2 (6 bases). The germline V and J ends were trimmed by 0 bases and 2 bases, with 12 bases remaining between them. CDR1 MGHRA and CDR2 YSYEKL come from the germline V gene. The length of the CDR3 is 16 residues. In DNA form, the CDR3 reads TGCGCCAGCAGCCAAGACCCGGGACTGCACACAGATACGCAGTATTTT. Amino acid sequence: CASSQDPGLHTDTQYF.

Note on this clone: This sample also contains other DNA sequences that code for the same CDR3. CDR3 sequence (DNA): TGTGCCAGCTCACCTGGGCAGGGAAGCAATCAGCCCCAGCATTTT. Its protein product is CASSPGQGSNQPQHF. The chain carries TRBV18 and TRBJ1-5, with D perhaps matching TRBD1 (5 bases). Germline V lookup: CDR1 KGHSH, CDR2 LQKENI. Between the trimmed V and J ends, which lost 3 bases and 1 base, there was a span of 10 bases. The CDR3 length is 15 residues. Filled out from reference TRBV18 and TRBJ1-5, the complete variable domain reads NAGVMQNPRHLVRRRGQEARLRCSPMKGHSHVYWYRQLPEEGLKFMVYLQKENIIDESGMPKERFSAEFPKEGPSILRIQQVVRGDSAAYFCASSPGQGSNQPQHFGDGTRLSIL.

The chain employs TRBV19 and TRBJ2-2; no clear D gene. This CDR3 has 14 amino acids. V dropped 1 base and J dropped 5 bases, with 8 bases sitting between them. CDR1 LNHDA and CDR2 SQIVND come from the germline V gene (reference sequence). CDR3: CASSIGERTGELFF. CDR3 DNA sequence: TGTGCCAGTAGTATAGGCGAGAGGACCGGGGAGCTGTTTTTT.